The 29 T cell receptor beta chains below all came from one sample that was sequenced in a study of molecular identifiers for immune sequencing clone quantification. TCRdb reanalysed the PCR reads using MiXCR and keeps one entry per CDR3 protein. The sample holds 88,000 or so distinct CDR3 sequences; roughly a fifth are singletons and the top ten take 1% to 1.2%. The sample taken for sequencing was naive CD8+ T cells from blood, with Jurkat cell RNA spiked in. Noted subset: FACS-sorted CD8+CD4-CCR7+CD45RA+ naive T cells. These receptors were collected from a human donor in good health. Some libraries in this study had Jurkat cell RNA spiked in.

This clonotype was picked up many times. The chain employs TRBV12-3 or TRBV12-4 and TRBJ2-3; 8 nucleotides agree with TRBD1. This CDR3 region has 13 residues. After removal of 6 bases from V and 4 bases from J, the junction contained 3 bases not matched to a gene. The CDR3 sequence is CASSPGGSDTQYF. Here the CDR3 DNA reads TGTGCCAGCAGCCCAGGGGGCTCAGATACGCAGTATTTT.

At least ten counts were recorded for this clonotype. The genes are TRBV4-1 and TRBJ2-6; no clear D gene. This CDR3 has 19 amino acids. V lost 0 bases and J 0 bases, leaving 15 bases between the germline ends. Germline CDR1 reads MGHRA; CDR2 reads YSYEKL. The CDR3, as DNA: TGCGCCAGCAGCCAAGAAGGTTTCGGACCTCCCTCTGGGGCCAACGTCCTGACTTTC. The encoded protein is CASSQEGFGPPSGANVLTF.

This clonotype has just a few counts. The gene calls are TRBV20-1 and TRBJ2-7, with 7 bases aligning to TRBD1. The CDR3 runs to 15 residues. The V gene end was trimmed by 8 bases and the J gene end by 2 bases; junction bases not matched to a gene: 15. CDR1 and CDR2 from the germline V gene are DFQATT and SNEGSKA (reference sequence). In DNA, the CDR3 is TGCAGTACCCAATACCGGGACAGACTAACCTACGAGCAGTACTTC. Translated: CSTQYRDRLTYEQYF.

The chain carries TRBV6-2 or TRBV6-3 and TRBJ1-1, with a possible D match to TRBD1 (6 bases). V lost 5 bases and J 4 bases, leaving 23 bases between the germline ends. Per the germline V gene, CDR1 is MNHEY and CDR2 is SVGEGT. There are 17 residues in the CDR3. CDR3 sequence: CASSQGGRMTRSTEAFF. The CDR3 nucleotides read TGTGCCAGCAGTCAAGGGGGAAGGATGACCCGTAGCACTGAAGCTTTCTTT.

There are many counts of this clonotype. The rearrangement joins TRBV5-1 to TRBJ2-7; D remains ambiguous. Germline lookup yields CDR1 SGHRS and CDR2 YFSETQ. The CDR3 covers 13 residues. V lost 2 bases and J lost 0, with 6 bases in between. DNA for the CDR3: TGCGCCAGCAGCTTCGCCAGCTCCTACGAGCAGTACTTC. Residues: CASSFASSYEQYF.

This clonotype was seen a few times. The gene calls are TRBV6-1 and TRBJ2-1; D not resolved. Germline CDR1 MNHNS, CDR2 SASEGT. V shed 2 bases and J shed 4 bases, with 3 bases lying between them. This CDR3 is 12 amino acids long. CDR3 residues: CASSESYNEQFF. The CDR3 bases are TGTGCCAGCAGTGAATCGTACAATGAGCAGTTCTTC.

Ten or more counts support this clonotype. The J gene is TRBJ1-1, the V gene TRBV20-1, with 10 positions matching TRBD1. The length of the CDR3 is 17 residues. From germline, CDR1 is DFQATT and CDR2 SNEGSKA (reference sequence). V was clipped by 0 bases and J by 3 bases; unmatched bases: 10. The CDR3 here is CSARDHSDRGIDTEAFF. CDR3 in DNA: TGCAGTGCTAGAGATCACTCGGACAGGGGGATAGACACTGAAGCTTTCTTT.

The genes are TRBV7-2 and TRBJ2-7; tentatively, D is TRBD1 or TRBD2 (5 bases each). The CDR3 length is 15 residues. Germline values: CDR1 SGHTA, CDR2 FQGNSA. The V end was cut by 2 bases, the J end by 2 bases, with 13 bases between. CDR3 protein: CASSLWLGDTYEQYF. The CDR3 DNA sequence: TGTGCCAGCAGCTTATGGTTGGGGGATACCTACGAGCAGTACTTC.

This clonotype appeared many times. The chain combines TRBV13 with TRBJ2-5; 9 nucleotides match TRBD1. With V trimmed by 6 bases and J by 9 bases, 14 bases remained unmatched. Germline-derived CDR1 and CDR2 are PRHDT and FYEKMQ (reference sequence). This CDR3 comprises 15 residues. CDR3 DNA: TGTGCCAGCAGTGTTGGGACAGGGTTTTCTCGGGCCCAGTACTTC. Translated: CASSVGTGFSRAQYF.

CDR3 coding DNA: TGCAGTGCTAGCGCCCGGGGGGGTATTAACAATGAGCAGTTCTTC. It is translated as CSASARGGINNEQFF. This chain uses TRBV20-1 with TRBJ2-1; the match to TRBD2 covers 8 bases. The germline CDR1 and CDR2 sequences are DFQATT and SNEGSKA (reference sequence). This CDR3 contains 15 residues. The ends lost 3 bases at V and 5 bases at J; junction bases unmatched: 9.

This clonotype was seen more than once but under ten times. The J gene is TRBJ1-1, the V gene TRBV30; no clear D. Trimming removed 4 bases from V and 4 bases from J, with 10 bases in between. In germline, CDR1 is GTSNPN, CDR2 SVGIG (reference sequence). The CDR3 consists of 12 residues. The CDR3 DNA follows: TGTGCCTGGAACCCAAGTGGCACTGAAGCTTTCTTT. It encodes CAWNPSGTEAFF.

This clonotype showed up many times. This chain joins TRBV9 and TRBJ2-7; tentatively, D is TRBD2 (6 bases). CDR1 and CDR2 from the germline V gene are SGDLS and YYNGEE. The V gene lost 7 bases and the J gene lost 0 bases, with 11 bases spanning the gap. The CDR3 totals 13 residues. This CDR3 is CASSEGDSYEQYF. In nucleotides, the CDR3 is TGTGCCAGCTCGGAGGGAGACTCCTACGAGCAGTACTTC.

This clonotype was found many times. The chain joins TRBV7-2 to TRBJ1-1; D unclear. CDR1 SGHTA and CDR2 FQGNSA come from the germline V gene. This CDR3 is 13 amino acids long. V lost 7 bases and J 5 bases, leaving 14 bases between the germline ends. The DNA of the CDR3 is TGTGCCAGCACCGGTGGGGTTAGGACTGAAGCTTTCTTT. Its protein product is CASTGGVRTEAFF. Based on the CDR3 plus reference TRBV7-2 and TRBJ1-1, the full variable domain is GAGVSQSPSNKVTEKGKDVELRCDPISGHTALYWYRQSLGQGLEFLIYFQGNSAPDKSGLPSDRFSAERTGGSVSTLTIQRTQQEDSAVYLCASTGGVRTEAFFGQGTRLTVV.

This clonotype was observed at least ten times. V is TRBV20-1 and J is TRBJ2-7; D ambiguous. The CDR3 is 14 amino acids. V lost 3 bases to trimming and J lost 2 bases, with 14 bases between them. Germline V gene data show CDR1 as DFQATT and CDR2 as SNEGSKA (reference sequence). The CDR3 sequence is CSASQSSEAYEQYF. The CDR3, as DNA: TGCAGTGCTAGCCAGTCGTCAGAAGCCTACGAGCAGTACTTC.

About this clonotype: With a much larger clone just one base away, this may be a read error. The chain carries TRBV27 and TRBJ1-4; possibly TRBD1 for D (5 bases). The V end lost 5 bases, the J end lost 6 bases, and 13 bases lay between the germline ends. Germline values: CDR1 MNHEY, CDR2 SMNVEV (reference sequence). There are 14 residues in the CDR3. CDR3 amino acids: CASSRDVRDEKLFF. The CDR3 region has the DNA TGTGCCAGCAGTCGGGACGTCAGAGATGAAAAACTGTTTTTT.

In its sample, this clonotype was seen a few times. The chain couples TRBV6-2 or TRBV6-3 to TRBJ1-2; D is uncertain. This CDR3 spans 15 amino acids. V shed 4 bases and J shed 4 bases, with 16 bases lying between them. The germline gives CDR1 MNHEY, CDR2 SVGEGT. CDR3 nucleotide sequence: TGTGCCAGCAGTTTCGACCACGATGGCAGCTATGGCTACACCTTC. Translation gives CASSFDHDGSYGYTF.

This chain links TRBV13 with TRBJ2-7, with 12 positions matching TRBD2. Germline CDR1 reads PRHDT; CDR2 reads FYEKMQ (reference sequence). V lost 7 bases to trimming and J lost 5 bases; unmatched junction nucleotides: 12. The CDR3 runs to 16 residues. CDR3 residues: CASTLGASGRVNEQYF. The DNA of the CDR3 is TGTGCCAGCACTCTAGGGGCTAGCGGGAGGGTGAACGAGCAGTACTTC.

In its sample, this clonotype was seen many times. The chain carries TRBV6-2 or TRBV6-3 and TRBJ1-1; D gene uncertain. V was trimmed by 7 bases and J by 1 base, leaving 13 bases between them. In germline, CDR1 is MNHEY, CDR2 SVGEGT. The CDR3 has 14 residues. The CDR3 spells CASNTVRTNTEAFF. CDR3 nucleotide sequence: TGTGCCAGCAATACGGTCCGGACGAACACTGAAGCTTTCTTT.

This clonotype appeared many times. An end of the junction does not agree with germline; a read error may underlie this. This rearrangement joins TRBV5-4 to TRBJ2-5; TRBD1 agrees at 10 bases. The germline V gene has CDR1 SGHNT and CDR2 YYREEE (reference sequence). The length of the CDR3 is 15 residues. The CDR3 loop is CASSQPGQGLEAQYF. Written as DNA, the CDR3 is TGTGCCAGCAGCCAACCGGGACAGGGGTTAGAGGCCCAGTACTTC.

This clonotype was seen at least ten times. The chain uses TRBV27 and TRBJ2-7; either TRBD1 or TRBD2 may supply D (6 bases each). Germline V CDR1 and CDR2: MNHEY, SMNVEV (reference sequence). Trimming took 3 bases from V and 3 from J, leaving 12 bases between them. The CDR3 is 14 residues long. Here the CDR3 DNA reads TGTGCCAGCAGTTTTGGGGGGCCTATCTACGAGCAGTACTTC. Residues: CASSFGGPIYEQYF.

This clonotype was recorded a few times. The chain combines TRBV10-3 with TRBJ2-7; D is uncertain. V lost 0 bases to trimming and J lost 5 bases, with 17 bases between them. Germline V gene sequence: CDR1 ENHRY, CDR2 SYGVKD. This CDR3 comprises 16 residues. CDR3 nucleotides: TGTGCCATCAGTGAGTCGTCCCTAGTTTTGCCCCACGAGCAGTACTTC. Translating it yields CAISESSLVLPHEQYF.

In regard to this clonotype: A much more abundant neighbour one base away suggests this may be a read error. The rearrangement uses TRBV7-9 and TRBJ1-1; no clear D gene. The length of the CDR3 is 14 residues. Germline CDR1 and CDR2: SEHNR and FQNEAQ (reference sequence). The CDR3 loop reads CVSSLQNMNTEAFF. In nucleotides, the CDR3 is TGTGTCAGCAGCTTACAGAACATGAACACTGAAGCTTTCTTT.

At least ten counts were recorded for this clonotype. The chain has TRBV5-1 and TRBJ2-3; 9 bases are shared with TRBD1. The V segment lost 3 bases and the J segment 2 bases; nucleotides outside the gene matches: 7. The CDR3 sequence is 16 residues long. Germline-derived CDR1 and CDR2 are SGHRS and YFSETQ. CDR3 bases: TGCGCCAGCAGCTCAGCCGGGACAGGGCTCACAGATACGCAGTATTTT. Its translation: CASSSAGTGLTDTQYF. The full variable domain, with the rest looked up from reference TRBV5-1 and TRBJ2-3, is KAGVTQTPRYLIKTRGQQVTLSCSPISGHRSVSWYQQTPGQGLQFLFEYFSETQRNKGNFPGRFSGRQFSNSRSEMNVSTLELGDSALYLCASSSAGTGLTDTQYFGPGTRLTVL.

Remarks on this clonotype: A much bigger clone sits one base away, suggesting this may be a read error. This chain links TRBV28 with TRBJ1-5; 8 nucleotides line up with TRBD1. V trimming: 8 bases; J trimming: 3 bases; junction bases outside the gene matches: 6. Looked up from germline, CDR1 is MDHEN and CDR2 is SYDVKM. CDR3 length: 14 amino acids. The CDR3 sequence: CASGPDRVNQPQHF. The CDR3 DNA reads as TGTGCCAGCGGCCCGGACAGGGTCAATCAGCCCCAGCATTTT.

This clonotype occurred many times. The gene calls are TRBV9 and TRBJ2-3; D not resolved. The CDR3 covers 14 residues. V was cut by 3 bases and J by 10 bases, with 18 bases left in between. Germline CDR1 reads SGDLS; CDR2 reads YYNGEE. The CDR3 here is CASSGDNGLEPQYF. CDR3 bases: TGTGCCAGCAGCGGCGACAATGGCTTAGAGCCGCAGTATTTT. The variable domain in full, completed from reference TRBV9 and TRBJ2-3, reads DSGVTQTPKHLITATGQRVTLRCSPRSGDLSVYWYQQSLDQGLQFLIQYYNGEERAKGNILERFSAQQFPDLHSELNLSSLELGDSALYFCASSGDNGLEPQYFGPGTRLTVL.

J is TRBJ2-7 and V is TRBV6-6; D is uncertain. This CDR3 spans 14 amino acids. From germline, CDR1 is MNHNY and CDR2 SVGAGI (reference sequence). Deletions cut 5 bases from V and 2 bases from J, with 13 bases between. In nucleotides, the CDR3 is TGTGCCAGCAGTCAACCTATTTCAGCCTACGAGCAGTACTTC. Its protein is CASSQPISAYEQYF.

Notes on this clonotype: A much larger clonotype is one base distant, so this may be a read error. This rearrangement joins TRBV20-1 to TRBJ2-6, with 12 bases fitting TRBD1. The CDR3 consists of 19 residues. Germline CDR1 and CDR2: DFQATT and SNEGSKA (reference sequence). CDR3 region: CSASGTGGANLSGADVLTF. CDR3 coding DNA: TGCAGTGCTAGCGGGACAGGGGGCGCAAACTTATCTGGGGCCGACGTCCTGACTTTC.

The chain combines TRBV9 with TRBJ1-1; 10 bases fit TRBD1. V was pared by 3 bases and J by 0 bases, with 20 bases of the junction left unmatched. Per germline, CDR1 SGDLS and CDR2 YYNGEE. This CDR3 contains 21 residues. The CDR3 sequence: CASSAAGTGAVLFGMNTEAFF. The CDR3 nucleotides read TGTGCCAGCAGCGCAGCCGGGACAGGGGCGGTTTTATTTGGCATGAACACTGAAGCTTTCTTT.

This clonotype appeared many times. The V call is TRBV30, the J call TRBJ2-7; no definite D call. This CDR3 has 13 amino acids. V was cut by 0 bases and J by 5 bases, with 11 bases left in between. Germline assignment: CDR1 GTSNPN and CDR2 SVGIG (reference sequence). CDR3 nucleotides: TGTGCCTGGAGTGTAGCTACGCTGAACGAGCAGTACTTC. Its protein product is CAWSVATLNEQYF. Looking up the rest from reference TRBV30 and TRBJ2-7 gives the full variable domain: SQTIHQWPATLVQPVGSPLSLECTVEGTSNPNLYWYRQAAGRGLQLLFYSVGIGQISSEVPQNLSASRPQDRQFILSSKKLLLSDSGFYLCAWSVATLNEQYFGPGTRLTVT.